The rows below give T cell receptor beta chains drawn from one sample of a study of shared clonotypes between healthy human individuals. Sequenced by immunoSEQ multiplex PCR; TCRdb stores in-frame clones only, minus some. The table has roughly 2,500,000 clones, 80% to 95% seen once. Material for sequencing was naive CD4+ T cells from PBMCs. The receptor source for this set is a man between 18 and 29 years old in good health. Some clones in this sample may be carry-over from other donors' samples. CDR3s include the opening cysteine and the closing phenylalanine or tryptophan. D genes are given only for firm matches.

d_gene: .; j_gene: TRBJ2-1; v_gene: TRBV6-1; CDR3nt: TGTGCCAGCAGTGTGGGTTCGCGGGCGGCCTACAATGAGCAGTTCTTC; CDR3aa: CASSVGSRAAYNEQFF
d_gene: TRBD2; j_gene: TRBJ2-3; v_gene: TRBV4-2; CDR3nt: TGTGCCAGCAGCCAAGATGGGGCGGGAGAGGTGGATACGCAGTATTTT; CDR3aa: CASSQDGAGEVDTQYF
d_gene: TRBD2; j_gene: TRBJ2-1; v_gene: TRBV28; CDR3nt: TGTGCCAGCAGTCACCCAACAACCAGCGGGAGATCCCATGAGCAGTTCTTC; CDR3aa: CASSHPTTSGRSHEQFF
d_gene: .; j_gene: TRBJ1-1; v_gene: TRBV7-2; CDR3nt: TGTGCCAGCAGCTTAGTTCCAGGTCAGACTGAAGCTTTCTTT; CDR3aa: CASSLVPGQTEAFF
d_gene: .; j_gene: TRBJ2-1; v_gene: TRBV7-3; CDR3nt: TGTGCCAGCAGCACAGGCTCCCCGCCCCATGAGCAGTTCTTC; CDR3aa: CASSTGSPPHEQFF
d_gene: TRBD2; j_gene: TRBJ2-7; v_gene: TRBV5-1; CDR3nt: TGCGCCAGCAGCCGGGGCACTAGCGTCACCTCGTACGAGCAGTACTTC; CDR3aa: CASSRGTSVTSYEQYF
d_gene: .; j_gene: TRBJ1-3; v_gene: TRBV18; CDR3nt: TGTGCCAGCTCACCGCAGGGGTCAGGAAACACCATATATTTT; CDR3aa: CASSPQGSGNTIYF
d_gene: .; j_gene: TRBJ2-5; v_gene: TRBV11-3; CDR3nt: TGTGCCAGCAGCCCGGGCCTAGGGAGGGAGACCCAGTACTTC; CDR3aa: CASSPGLGRETQYF
d_gene: .; j_gene: TRBJ1-1; v_gene: TRBV10-3; CDR3nt: TGTGCCACGAGGCCCTGGGGGGAGAACACTGAAGCTTTCTTT; CDR3aa: CATRPWGENTEAFF
d_gene: .; j_gene: TRBJ2-7; v_gene: TRBV7-8; CDR3nt: TGTGCCAGCAGACCCGGGACTTTGGGGGGCGGGTACGAGCAGTACTTC; CDR3aa: CASRPGTLGGGYEQYF